This passage covers 4 T cell receptor beta chains from one sample sequenced in a study of cytomegalovirus exposure and HLA in healthy donors. PCR employed 60 Vbeta and 13 Jbeta primers. Here immunoSEQ multiplex PCR was the method, and the copy in TCRdb shows in-frame clones only, minus some. The data hold some 120,000 clones, with around 80% observed a single time. Sequencing used PBMCs. The source is a man in his thirties or forties in good health and CMV-seropositive.

This clone appeared a few times. The chain uses TRBV7-3 and TRBJ1-1; D remains unclear. This CDR3 contains 13 residues. Looked up from germline, CDR1 is SGHTA and CDR2 is FQGTGA. The ends were cut back, 5 bases at V and 0 bases at J, with 7 bases in the middle. The CDR3 bases are TGTGCCAGCAGCGCGGCTTTGAACACTGAAGCTTTCTTT. Its protein product is CASSAALNTEAFF.

The chain is built from TRBV11-3 and TRBJ1-1; D not certain. This CDR3 comprises 14 residues. CDR1 and CDR2 (germline): SGHNT, YENEEA. Trimming cost V 1 base and J 3 bases, with 9 bases left between them. The CDR3 bases are TGTGCCAGCAGCTTAGCGGGGTCATACACTGAAGCTTTCTTT. It yields the protein CASSLAGSYTEAFF.

J is TRBJ2-7 and V is TRBV6-5, with D maybe TRBD2 (6 bases). Trimming stripped 10 bases from V and 5 bases from J, with 15 bases between. The V gene's germline CDR1 is MNHEY and CDR2 SVGAGI. This CDR3 is built from 12 residues. CDR3 residues: CATSVGRHEQYF. CDR3 in DNA: TGTGCCACCTCAGTGGGGAGGCACGAGCAGTACTTC.

This chain links TRBV4-3 with TRBJ2-5; D might be TRBD2 (7 bases). Germline V gives CDR1 LGHNA, CDR2 YSLEER. V lost 2 bases and J lost 1, with 11 bases in between. The CDR3 has 15 residues. This CDR3 reads CASSQLRGPQETQYF. The CDR3 DNA is TGCGCCAGCAGCCAATTGCGGGGGCCCCAAGAGACCCAGTACTTC.